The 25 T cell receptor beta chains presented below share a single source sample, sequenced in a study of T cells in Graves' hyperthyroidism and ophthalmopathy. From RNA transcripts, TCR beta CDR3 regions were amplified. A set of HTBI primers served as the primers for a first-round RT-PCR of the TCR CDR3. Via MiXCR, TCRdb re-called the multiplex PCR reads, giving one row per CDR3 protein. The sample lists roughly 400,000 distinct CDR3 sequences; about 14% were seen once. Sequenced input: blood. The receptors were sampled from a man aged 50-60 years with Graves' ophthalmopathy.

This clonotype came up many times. The CDR3 DNA is TGTGCCAGCAGAACAGACGCGAACACTGAAGCTTTCTTT. Translation gives CASRTDANTEAFF. The V and J genes are TRBV6-1 and TRBJ1-1; D remains ambiguous. Trimming pared 6 bases from V and 1 base from J, leaving 9 bases between. CDR1 and CDR2 (germline): MNHNS, SASEGT. CDR3 length: 13 residues.

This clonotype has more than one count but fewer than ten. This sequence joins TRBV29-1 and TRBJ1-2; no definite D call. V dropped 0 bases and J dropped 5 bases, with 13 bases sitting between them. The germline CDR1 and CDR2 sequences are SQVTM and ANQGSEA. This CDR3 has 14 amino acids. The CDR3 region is CSVEDSLPGYGYTF. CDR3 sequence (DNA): TGCAGCGTTGAAGATTCCCTCCCGGGGTATGGCTACACCTTC.

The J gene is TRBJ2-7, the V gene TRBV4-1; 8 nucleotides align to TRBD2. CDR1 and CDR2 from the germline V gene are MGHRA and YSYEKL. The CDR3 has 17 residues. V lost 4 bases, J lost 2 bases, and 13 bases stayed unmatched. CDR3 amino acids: CASSPLAGALITYEQYF. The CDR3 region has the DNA TGCGCCAGCAGCCCTCTAGCGGGCGCTCTTATTACCTACGAGCAGTACTTC.

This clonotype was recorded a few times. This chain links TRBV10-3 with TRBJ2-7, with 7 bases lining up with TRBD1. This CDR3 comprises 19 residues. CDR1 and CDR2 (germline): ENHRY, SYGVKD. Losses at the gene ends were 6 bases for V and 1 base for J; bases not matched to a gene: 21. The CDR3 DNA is TGTGCCATCAGCGGGGACGGAACCCCCGGGACAGACACTTCCTACGAGCAGTACTTC. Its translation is CAISGDGTPGTDTSYEQYF.

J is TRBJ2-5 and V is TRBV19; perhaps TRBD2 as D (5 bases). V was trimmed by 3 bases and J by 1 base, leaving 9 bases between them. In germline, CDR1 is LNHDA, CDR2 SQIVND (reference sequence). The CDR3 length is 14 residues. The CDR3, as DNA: TGTGCCAGTAGTATGTGGGGAGCCCAAGAGACCCAGTACTTC. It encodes CASSMWGAQETQYF.

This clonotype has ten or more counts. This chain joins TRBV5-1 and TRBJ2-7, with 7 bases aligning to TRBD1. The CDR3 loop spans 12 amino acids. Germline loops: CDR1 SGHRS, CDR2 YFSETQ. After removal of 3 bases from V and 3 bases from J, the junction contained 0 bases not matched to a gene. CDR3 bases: TGCGCCAGCAGCTGGGACAGCTACGAGCAGTACTTC. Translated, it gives CASSWDSYEQYF.

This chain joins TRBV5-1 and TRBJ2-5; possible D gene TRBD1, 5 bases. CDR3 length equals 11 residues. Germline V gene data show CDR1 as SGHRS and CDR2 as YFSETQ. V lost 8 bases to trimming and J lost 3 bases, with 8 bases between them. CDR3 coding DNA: TGCGCCAGTAGACAGAAAGAGACCCAGTACTTC. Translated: CASRQKETQYF.

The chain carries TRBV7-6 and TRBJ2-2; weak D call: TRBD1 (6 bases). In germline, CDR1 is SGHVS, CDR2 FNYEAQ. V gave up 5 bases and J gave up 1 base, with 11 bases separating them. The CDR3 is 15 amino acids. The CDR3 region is CASSRRTENTGELFF. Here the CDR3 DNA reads TGTGCCAGCAGCCGGAGGACAGAGAACACCGGGGAGCTGTTTTTT. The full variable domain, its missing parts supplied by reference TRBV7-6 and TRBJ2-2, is GAGVSQSPRYKVTKRGQDVALRCDPISGHVSLYWYRQALGQGPEFLTYFNYEAQQDKSGLPNDRFSAERPEGSISTLTIQRTEQRDSAMYRCASSRRTENTGELFFGEGSRLTVL.

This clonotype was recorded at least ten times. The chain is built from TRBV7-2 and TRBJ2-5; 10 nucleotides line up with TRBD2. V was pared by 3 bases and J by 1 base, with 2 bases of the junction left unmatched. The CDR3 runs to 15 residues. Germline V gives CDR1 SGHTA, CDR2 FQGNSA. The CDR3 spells CASSLTSGPQETQYF. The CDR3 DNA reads TGTGCCAGCAGCTTGACTAGCGGGCCCCAAGAGACCCAGTACTTC.

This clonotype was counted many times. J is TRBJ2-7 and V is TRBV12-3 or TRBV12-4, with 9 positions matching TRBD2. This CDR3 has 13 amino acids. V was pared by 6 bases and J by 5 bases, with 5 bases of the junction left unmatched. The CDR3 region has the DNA TGTGCCAGCAGCCTTAGCGGGAGCCACGAGCAGTACTTC. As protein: CASSLSGSHEQYF.

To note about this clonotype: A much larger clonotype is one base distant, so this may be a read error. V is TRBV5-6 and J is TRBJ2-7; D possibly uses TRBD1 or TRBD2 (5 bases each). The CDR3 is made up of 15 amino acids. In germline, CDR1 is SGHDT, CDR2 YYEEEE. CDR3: CASSAEPGRYYEQHF. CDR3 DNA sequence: TGTGCCAGCAGCGCCGAGCCGGGACGGTACTACGAGCAGCACTTC.

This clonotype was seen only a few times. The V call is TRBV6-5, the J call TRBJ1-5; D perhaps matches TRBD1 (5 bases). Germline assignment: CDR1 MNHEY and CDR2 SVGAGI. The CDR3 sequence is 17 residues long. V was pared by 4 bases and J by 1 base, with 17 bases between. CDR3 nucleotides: TGTGCCAGCAGTTTGACCCTCGGGGCCGGGAGCAATCAGCCCCAGCATTTT. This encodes CASSLTLGAGSNQPQHF.

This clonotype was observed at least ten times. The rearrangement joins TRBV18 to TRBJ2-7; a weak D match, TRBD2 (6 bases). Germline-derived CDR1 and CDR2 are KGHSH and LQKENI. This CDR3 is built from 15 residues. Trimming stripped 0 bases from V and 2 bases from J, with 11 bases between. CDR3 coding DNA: TGTGCCAGCTCACCACCCACCGGGAGCCCCTACGAGCAGTACTTC. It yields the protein CASSPPTGSPYEQYF. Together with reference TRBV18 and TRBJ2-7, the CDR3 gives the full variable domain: NAGVMQNPRHLVRRRGQEARLRCSPMKGHSHVYWYRQLPEEGLKFMVYLQKENIIDESGMPKERFSAEFPKEGPSILRIQQVVRGDSAAYFCASSPPTGSPYEQYFGPGTRLTVT.

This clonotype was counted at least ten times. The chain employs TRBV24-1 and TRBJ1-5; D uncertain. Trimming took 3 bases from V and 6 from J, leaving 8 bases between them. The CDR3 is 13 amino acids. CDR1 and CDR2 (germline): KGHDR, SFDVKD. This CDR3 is CATSDRARQPQHF. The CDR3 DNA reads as TGTGCCACCAGTGATAGGGCGCGTCAGCCCCAGCATTTT.

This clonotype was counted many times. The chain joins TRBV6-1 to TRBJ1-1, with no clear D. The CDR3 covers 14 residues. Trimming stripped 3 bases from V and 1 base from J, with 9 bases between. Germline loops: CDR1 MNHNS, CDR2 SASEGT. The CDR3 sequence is CASSDEGWNTEAFF. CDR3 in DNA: TGTGCCAGCAGTGACGAGGGATGGAACACTGAAGCTTTCTTT.

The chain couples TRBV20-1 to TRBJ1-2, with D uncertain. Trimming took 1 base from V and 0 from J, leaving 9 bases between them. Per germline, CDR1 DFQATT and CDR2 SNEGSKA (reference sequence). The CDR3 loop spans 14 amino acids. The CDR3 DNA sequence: TGCAGTGCTAGAGCTGGGCTCCCTAACTATGGCTACACCTTC. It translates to CSARAGLPNYGYTF.

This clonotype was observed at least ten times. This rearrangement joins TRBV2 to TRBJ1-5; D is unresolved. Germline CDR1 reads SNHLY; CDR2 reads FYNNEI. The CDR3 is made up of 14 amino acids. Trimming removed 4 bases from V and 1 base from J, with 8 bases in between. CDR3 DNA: TGTGCCAGCAGTGGAGGAGGGAGCAATCAGCCCCAGCATTTT. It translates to CASSGGGSNQPQHF.

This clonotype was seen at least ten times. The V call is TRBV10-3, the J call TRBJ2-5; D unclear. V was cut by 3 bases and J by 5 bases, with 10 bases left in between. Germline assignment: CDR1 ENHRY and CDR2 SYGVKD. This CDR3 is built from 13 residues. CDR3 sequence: CAISDTPNETQYF. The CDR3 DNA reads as TGTGCCATCAGTGACACCCCGAACGAGACCCAGTACTTC.

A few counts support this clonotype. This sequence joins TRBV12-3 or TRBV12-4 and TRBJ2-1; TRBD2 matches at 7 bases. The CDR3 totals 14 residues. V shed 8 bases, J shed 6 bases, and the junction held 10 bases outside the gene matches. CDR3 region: CASPLRELVNEQFF. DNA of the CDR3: TGTGCCAGCCCACTGCGGGAGTTGGTCAATGAGCAGTTCTTC.

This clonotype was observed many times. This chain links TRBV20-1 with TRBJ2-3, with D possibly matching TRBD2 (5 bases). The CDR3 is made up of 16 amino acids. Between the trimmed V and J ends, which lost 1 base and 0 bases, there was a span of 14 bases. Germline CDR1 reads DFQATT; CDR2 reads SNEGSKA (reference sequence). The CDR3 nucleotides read TGCAGTGCTAGAGTTAGAGGAGGACTGAGCACAGATACGCAGTATTTT. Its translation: CSARVRGGLSTDTQYF.

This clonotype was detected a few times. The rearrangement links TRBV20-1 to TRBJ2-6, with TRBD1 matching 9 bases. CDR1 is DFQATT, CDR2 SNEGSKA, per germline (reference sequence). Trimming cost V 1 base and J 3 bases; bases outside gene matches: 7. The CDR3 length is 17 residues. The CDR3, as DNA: TGCAGTGCTAGAGGCGCACAGGGGGCGCGTGGGGCCAACGTCCTGACTTTC. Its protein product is CSARGAQGARGANVLTF.

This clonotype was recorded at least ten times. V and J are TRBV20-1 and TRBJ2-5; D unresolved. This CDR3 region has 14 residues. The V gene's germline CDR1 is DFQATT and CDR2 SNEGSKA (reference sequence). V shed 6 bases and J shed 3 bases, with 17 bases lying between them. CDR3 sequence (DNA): TGCAGTGCCCGCCGGCCTACCTGGGAAGAGACCCAGTACTTC. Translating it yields CSARRPTWEETQYF.

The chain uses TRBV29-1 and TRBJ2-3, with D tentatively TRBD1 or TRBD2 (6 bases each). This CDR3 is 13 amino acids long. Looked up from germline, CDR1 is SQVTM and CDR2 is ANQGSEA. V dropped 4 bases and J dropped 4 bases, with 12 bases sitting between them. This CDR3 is CSVAGRGADTQYF. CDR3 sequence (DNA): TGCAGCGTTGCGGGTAGGGGGGCAGATACGCAGTATTTT.

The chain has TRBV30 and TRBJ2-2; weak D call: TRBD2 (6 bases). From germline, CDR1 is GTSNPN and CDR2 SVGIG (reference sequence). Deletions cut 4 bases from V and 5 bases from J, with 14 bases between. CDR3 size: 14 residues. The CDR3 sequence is CAWTGGIGTGELFF. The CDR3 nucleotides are TGTGCCTGGACCGGGGGAATTGGTACCGGGGAGCTGTTTTTT.

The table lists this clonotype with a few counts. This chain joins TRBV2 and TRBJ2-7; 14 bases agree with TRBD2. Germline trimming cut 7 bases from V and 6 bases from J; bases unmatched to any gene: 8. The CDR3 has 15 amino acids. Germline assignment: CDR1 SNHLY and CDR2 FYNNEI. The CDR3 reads CASKLTSGRAAEQYF. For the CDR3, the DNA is TGTGCCAGCAAACTGACTAGCGGGAGGGCCGCCGAGCAGTACTTC.